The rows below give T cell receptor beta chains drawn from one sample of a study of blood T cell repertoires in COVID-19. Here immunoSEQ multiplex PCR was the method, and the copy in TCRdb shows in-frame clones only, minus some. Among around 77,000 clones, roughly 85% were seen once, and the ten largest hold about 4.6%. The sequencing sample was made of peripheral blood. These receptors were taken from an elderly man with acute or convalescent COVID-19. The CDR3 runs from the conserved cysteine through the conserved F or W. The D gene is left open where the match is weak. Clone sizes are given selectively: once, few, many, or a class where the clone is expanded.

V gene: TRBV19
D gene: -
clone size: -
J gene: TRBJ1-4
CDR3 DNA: TGTGCCAGTAGTATAAACTATGCAACTAATGAAAAACTGTTTTTT
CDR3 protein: CASSINYATNEKLFF

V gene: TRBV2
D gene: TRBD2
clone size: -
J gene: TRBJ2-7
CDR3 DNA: TGTGCCAGCAGTGGCCGACTAGCGGGAATCTACGAGCAGTACTTC
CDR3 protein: CASSGRLAGIYEQYF

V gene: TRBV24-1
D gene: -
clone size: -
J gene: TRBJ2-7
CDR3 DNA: TGTGCCACCAGTGACCCGACAGGATCCGCCTACGAGCAGTACTTC
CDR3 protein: CATSDPTGSAYEQYF

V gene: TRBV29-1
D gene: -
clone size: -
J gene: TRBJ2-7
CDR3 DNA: TGCAGCGTTGAAGAGGGACACAACTACGAGCAGTACTTC
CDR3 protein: CSVEEGHNYEQYF

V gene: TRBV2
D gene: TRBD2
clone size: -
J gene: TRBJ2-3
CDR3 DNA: TGTGCCAGCGTTTTAGCGGGCCTTAGCACAGATACGCAGTATTTT
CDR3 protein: CASVLAGLSTDTQYF

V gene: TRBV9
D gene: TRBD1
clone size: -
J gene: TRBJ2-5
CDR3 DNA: TGTGCCAGCAGCGTAAGGGGAGGACAGGGCCAAGAGACCCAGTACTTC
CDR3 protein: CASSVRGGQGQETQYF

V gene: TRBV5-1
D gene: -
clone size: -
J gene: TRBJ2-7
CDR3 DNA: TGCGCCAGCAGCTTGGTCCCGGGTAGCTCCTACGAGCAGTACTTC
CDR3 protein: CASSLVPGSSYEQYF

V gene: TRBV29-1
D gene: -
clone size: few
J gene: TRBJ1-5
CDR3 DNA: TGCAGCGTTGAAGATGGACTGTTGGGACTCCTGCCCCAGCATTTT
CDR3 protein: CSVEDGLLGLLPQHF

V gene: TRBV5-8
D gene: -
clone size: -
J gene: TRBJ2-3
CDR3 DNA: TGTGCCAGCAGCTTGGGAGCGGATACGCAGTATTTT
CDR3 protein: CASSLGADTQYF

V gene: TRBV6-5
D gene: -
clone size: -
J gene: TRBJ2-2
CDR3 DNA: TGTGCCAGCAGCCGCGACAGGTCGGACACCGGGGAGCTGTTTTTT
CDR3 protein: CASSRDRSDTGELFF